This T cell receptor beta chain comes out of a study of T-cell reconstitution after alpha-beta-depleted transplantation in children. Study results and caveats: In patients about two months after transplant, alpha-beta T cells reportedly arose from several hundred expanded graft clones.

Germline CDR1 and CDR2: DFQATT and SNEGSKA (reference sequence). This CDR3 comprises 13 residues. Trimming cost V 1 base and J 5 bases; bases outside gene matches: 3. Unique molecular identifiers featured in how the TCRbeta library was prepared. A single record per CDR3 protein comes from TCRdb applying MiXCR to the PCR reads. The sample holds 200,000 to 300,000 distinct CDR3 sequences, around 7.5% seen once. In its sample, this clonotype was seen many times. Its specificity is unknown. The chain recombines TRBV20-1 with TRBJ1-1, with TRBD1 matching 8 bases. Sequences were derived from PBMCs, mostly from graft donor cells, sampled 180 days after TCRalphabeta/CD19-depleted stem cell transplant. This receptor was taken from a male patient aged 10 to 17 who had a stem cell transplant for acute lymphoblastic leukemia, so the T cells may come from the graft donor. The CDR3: CSARGDRSTEAFF. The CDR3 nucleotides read TGCAGTGCTAGAGGGGACAGGTCGACTGAAGCTTTCTTT.